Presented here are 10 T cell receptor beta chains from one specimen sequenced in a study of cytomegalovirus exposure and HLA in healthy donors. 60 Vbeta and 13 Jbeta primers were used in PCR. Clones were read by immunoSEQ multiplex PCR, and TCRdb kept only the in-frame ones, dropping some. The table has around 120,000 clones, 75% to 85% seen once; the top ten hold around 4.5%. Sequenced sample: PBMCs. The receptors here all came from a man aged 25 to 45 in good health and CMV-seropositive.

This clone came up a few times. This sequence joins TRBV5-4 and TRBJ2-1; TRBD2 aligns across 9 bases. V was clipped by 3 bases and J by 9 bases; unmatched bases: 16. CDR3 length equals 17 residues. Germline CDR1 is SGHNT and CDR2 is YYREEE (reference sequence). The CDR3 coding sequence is TGTGCCAGCAGCTCCCCAACCGCGACTAGCGGACTTGGTGAGCAGTTCTTC. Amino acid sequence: CASSSPTATSGLGEQFF. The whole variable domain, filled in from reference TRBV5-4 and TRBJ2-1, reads ETGVTQSPTHLIKTRGQQVTLRCSSQSGHNTVSWYQQALGQGPQFIFQYYREEENGRGNFPPRFSGLQFPNYSSELNVNALELDDSALYLCASSSPTATSGLGEQFFGPGTRLTVL.

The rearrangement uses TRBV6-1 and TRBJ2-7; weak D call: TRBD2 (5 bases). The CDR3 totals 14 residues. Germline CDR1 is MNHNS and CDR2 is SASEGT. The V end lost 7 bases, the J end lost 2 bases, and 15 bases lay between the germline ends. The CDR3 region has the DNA TGTGCCAGCACCGGGATGGTGATGGCCTACGAGCAGTACTTC. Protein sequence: CASTGMVMAYEQYF.

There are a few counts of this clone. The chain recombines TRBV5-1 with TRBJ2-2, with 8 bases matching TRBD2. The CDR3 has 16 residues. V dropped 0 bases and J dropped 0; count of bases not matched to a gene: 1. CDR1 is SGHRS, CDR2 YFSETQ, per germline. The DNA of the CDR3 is TGCGCCAGCAGCTTGGATAGCGGGGCGAACACCGGGGAGCTGTTTTTT. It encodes CASSLDSGANTGELFF.

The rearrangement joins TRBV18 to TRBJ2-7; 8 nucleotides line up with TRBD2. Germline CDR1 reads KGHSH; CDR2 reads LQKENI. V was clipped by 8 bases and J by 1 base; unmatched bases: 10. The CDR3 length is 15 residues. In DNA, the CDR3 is TGTGCCAGCAAGCTAACTAGCGGACCTTCCTACGAGCAGTACTTC. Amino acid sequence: CASKLTSGPSYEQYF.

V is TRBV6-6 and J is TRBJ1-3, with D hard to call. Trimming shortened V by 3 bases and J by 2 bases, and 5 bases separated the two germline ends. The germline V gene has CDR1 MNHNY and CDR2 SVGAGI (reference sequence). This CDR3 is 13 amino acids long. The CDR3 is CASSYETGNTIYF. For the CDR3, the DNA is TGTGCCAGCAGTTATGAGACTGGAAACACCATATATTTT.

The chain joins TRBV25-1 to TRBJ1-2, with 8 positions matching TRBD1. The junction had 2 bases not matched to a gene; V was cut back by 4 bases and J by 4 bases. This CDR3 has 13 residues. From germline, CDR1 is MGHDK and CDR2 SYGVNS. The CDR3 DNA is TGTGCCAGCAGTGGGGGGACAGGCTATGGCTACACCTTC. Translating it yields CASSGGTGYGYTF.

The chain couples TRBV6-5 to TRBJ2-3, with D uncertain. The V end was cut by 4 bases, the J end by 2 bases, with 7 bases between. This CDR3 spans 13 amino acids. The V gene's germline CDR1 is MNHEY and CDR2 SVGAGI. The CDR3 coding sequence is TGTGCCAGCAGTTCGTATATCACAGATACGCAGTATTTT. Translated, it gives CASSSYITDTQYF.

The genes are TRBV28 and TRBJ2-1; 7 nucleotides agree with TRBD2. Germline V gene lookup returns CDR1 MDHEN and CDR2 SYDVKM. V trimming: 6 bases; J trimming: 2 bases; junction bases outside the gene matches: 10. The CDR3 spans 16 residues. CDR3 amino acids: CASSQILALAYNEQFF. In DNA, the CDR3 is TGTGCCAGCAGCCAGATACTAGCGCTAGCCTACAATGAGCAGTTCTTC.

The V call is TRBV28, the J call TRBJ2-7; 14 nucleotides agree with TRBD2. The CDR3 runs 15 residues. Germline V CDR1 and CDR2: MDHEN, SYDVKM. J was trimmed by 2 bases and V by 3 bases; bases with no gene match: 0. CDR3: CASSLGLAGAYEQYF. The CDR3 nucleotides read TGTGCCAGCAGTTTGGGACTAGCGGGGGCCTACGAGCAGTACTTC.

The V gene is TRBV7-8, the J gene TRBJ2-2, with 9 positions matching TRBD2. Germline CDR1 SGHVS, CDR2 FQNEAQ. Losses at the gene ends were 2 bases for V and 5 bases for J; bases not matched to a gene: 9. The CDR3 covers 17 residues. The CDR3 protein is CASSLQRGVPRTGELFF. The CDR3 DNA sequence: TGTGCCAGCAGCTTACAGCGGGGGGTGCCCAGGACCGGGGAGCTGTTTTTT.